These 3 T cell receptor beta chains came from one sample sequenced in a study of blood T cell repertoires in COVID-19. Method: immunoSEQ multiplex PCR; TCRdb's copy keeps in-frame clones and lacks some. The sample has roughly 220,000 clones, 84% seen once. Sequences were obtained from peripheral blood. These receptors all come from a man aged 25-45 years with active or convalescent COVID-19.

The gene calls are TRBV28 and TRBJ1-2; 7 bases map to TRBD1. The CDR3 is made up of 11 amino acids. The V gene's germline CDR1 is MDHEN and CDR2 SYDVKM. The junction had 4 bases not matched to a gene; V was cut back by 11 bases and J by 4 bases. CDR3 nucleotides: TGTGCCCTGGGACAGTCCTATGGCTACACCTTC. It translates to CALGQSYGYTF.

V and J are TRBV11-2 and TRBJ2-5; 13 nucleotides align to TRBD2. Trimming took 3 bases from V and 5 from J; bases not matched to a gene: 6. The CDR3 has 16 residues. The germline V gene encodes CDR1 SGHAT and CDR2 FQNNGV. CDR3 sequence (DNA): TGTGCCAGCAGCTTCCCTAGGACTAGCGGGGGCGAGACCCAGTACTTC. Protein sequence: CASSFPRTSGGETQYF.

The chain is built from TRBV28 and TRBJ2-7; the D gene is possibly TRBD2 (5 bases). This CDR3 region has 14 residues. Germline lookup yields CDR1 MDHEN and CDR2 SYDVKM. The germline V and J ends were trimmed by 6 bases and 2 bases, with 14 bases remaining between them. The CDR3 sequence: CASSAPRVTYEQYF. CDR3 DNA sequence: TGTGCCAGCAGCGCCCCGCGGGTGACCTACGAGCAGTACTTC.